Presented here are 2 T cell receptor beta chains from one specimen sequenced in a study of T cell responses to AZD1222 COVID-19 vaccine (dated by TCRdb to about 2021). The library was made by the immunoSEQ multiplex PCR assay. This immuneACCESS table, as held by TCRdb, lists in-frame sequences with V and J called but not all clones. Of the missing ones, under half trace to an unresolved V gene in checked studies; the others have no known cause. Recorded for this sample are roughly 180,000 clones; 94% of them occurred a single time. 1.6% of the sample comes from the top ten. The time point label, read with the paper, signifies: about 28 days (+/-7) after the second vaccine dose. The source material was peripheral blood, sampled 28 days after the second AZD1222 dose. The source is an adult who received the AZD1222 COVID-19 vaccine.

The V and J genes are TRBV19 and TRBJ1-1, with a weak D call TRBD1 (5 bases). Germline assignment: CDR1 LNHDA and CDR2 SQIVND (reference sequence). The V end lost 7 bases, the J end lost 0 bases, and 15 bases lay between the germline ends. The CDR3 is 15 amino acids. Written as DNA, the CDR3 is TGTGCCAGTACGGGTGGGGCATGGATGAACACTGAAGCTTTCTTT. Encoded protein: CASTGGAWMNTEAFF.

V and J are TRBV9 and TRBJ2-3, with 11 bases that match TRBD2. CDR3 size: 21 residues. Unmatched junction bases numbered 19, after V lost 4 bases and J lost 0 bases. Looked up from germline, CDR1 is SGDLS and CDR2 is YYNGEE. The CDR3 region is CASSPRGGLAGGSLSTDTQYF. CDR3 in DNA: TGTGCCAGCAGCCCCAGGGGGGGGCTAGCGGGGGGTTCTCTCAGCACAGATACGCAGTATTTT.